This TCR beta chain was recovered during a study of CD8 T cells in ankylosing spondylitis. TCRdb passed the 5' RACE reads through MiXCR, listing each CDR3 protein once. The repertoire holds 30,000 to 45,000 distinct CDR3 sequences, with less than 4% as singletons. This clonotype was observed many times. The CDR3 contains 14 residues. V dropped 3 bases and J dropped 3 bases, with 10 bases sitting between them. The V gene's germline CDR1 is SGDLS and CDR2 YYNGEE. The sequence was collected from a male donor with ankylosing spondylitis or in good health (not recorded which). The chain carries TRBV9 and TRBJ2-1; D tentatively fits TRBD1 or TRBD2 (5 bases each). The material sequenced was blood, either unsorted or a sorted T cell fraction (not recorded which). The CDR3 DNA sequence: TGTGCCAGCAGCGCGGGGACGCACTACAATGAGCAGTTCTTC. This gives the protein CASSAGTHYNEQFF.